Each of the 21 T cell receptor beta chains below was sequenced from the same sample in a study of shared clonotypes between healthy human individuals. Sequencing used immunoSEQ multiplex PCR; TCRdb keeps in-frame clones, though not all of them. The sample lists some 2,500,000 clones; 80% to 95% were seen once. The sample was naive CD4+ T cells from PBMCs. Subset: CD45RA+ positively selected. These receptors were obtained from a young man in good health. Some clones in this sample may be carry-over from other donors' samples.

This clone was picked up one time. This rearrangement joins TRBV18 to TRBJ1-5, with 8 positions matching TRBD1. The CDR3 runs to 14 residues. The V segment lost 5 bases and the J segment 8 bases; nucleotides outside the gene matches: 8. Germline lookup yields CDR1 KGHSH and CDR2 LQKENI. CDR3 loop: CASSYDRGGEPQHF. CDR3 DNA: TGTGCCAGCTCATACGACAGGGGAGGTGAGCCCCAGCATTTT.

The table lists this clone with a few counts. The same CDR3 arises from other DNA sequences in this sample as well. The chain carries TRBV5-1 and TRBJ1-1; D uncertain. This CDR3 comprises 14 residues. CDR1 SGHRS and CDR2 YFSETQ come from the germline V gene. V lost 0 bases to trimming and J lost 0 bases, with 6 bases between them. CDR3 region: CASSLAAVNTEAFF. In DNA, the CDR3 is TGCGCCAGCAGCTTGGCCGCAGTGAACACTGAAGCTTTCTTT.

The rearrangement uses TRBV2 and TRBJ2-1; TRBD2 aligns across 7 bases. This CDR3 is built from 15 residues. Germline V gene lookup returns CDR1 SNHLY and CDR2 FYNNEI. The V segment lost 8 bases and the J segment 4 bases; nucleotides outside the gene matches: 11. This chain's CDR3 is CASARMAGVYNEQFF. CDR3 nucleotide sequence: TGTGCCAGCGCCCGTATGGCGGGAGTATACAATGAGCAGTTCTTC.

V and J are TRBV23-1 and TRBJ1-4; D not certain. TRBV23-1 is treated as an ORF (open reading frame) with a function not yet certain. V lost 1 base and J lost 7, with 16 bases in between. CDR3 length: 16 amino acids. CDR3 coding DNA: TGCGCCAGCAGTCAATTAGGAAGGACTCTGCGTGAAAAACTGTTTTTT. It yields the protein CASSQLGRTLREKLFF.

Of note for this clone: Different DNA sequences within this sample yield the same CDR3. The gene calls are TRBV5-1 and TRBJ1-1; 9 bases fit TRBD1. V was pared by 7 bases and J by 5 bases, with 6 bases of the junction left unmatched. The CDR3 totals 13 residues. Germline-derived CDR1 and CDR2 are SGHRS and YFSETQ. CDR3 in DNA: TGCGCCAGCCGGACAGGGGCCGGGACTGAAGCTTTCTTT. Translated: CASRTGAGTEAFF.

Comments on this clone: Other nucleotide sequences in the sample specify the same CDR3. CDR3 amino acids: CSARESGELFF. DNA of the CDR3: TGCAGTGCTAGAGAGAGCGGGGAGCTGTTTTTT. J is TRBJ2-2 and V is TRBV20-1; unclear D gene. V was clipped by 0 bases and J by 7 bases, with 3 bases between them. CDR1 is DFQATT and CDR2 is SNEGSKA in the germline V gene (reference sequence). The CDR3 is made up of 11 amino acids.

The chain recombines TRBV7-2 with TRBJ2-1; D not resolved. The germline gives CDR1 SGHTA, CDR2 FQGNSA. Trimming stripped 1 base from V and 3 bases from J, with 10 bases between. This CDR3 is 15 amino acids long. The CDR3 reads CASSLVVWLYNEQFF. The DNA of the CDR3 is TGTGCCAGCAGCTTAGTGGTTTGGCTCTACAATGAGCAGTTCTTC.

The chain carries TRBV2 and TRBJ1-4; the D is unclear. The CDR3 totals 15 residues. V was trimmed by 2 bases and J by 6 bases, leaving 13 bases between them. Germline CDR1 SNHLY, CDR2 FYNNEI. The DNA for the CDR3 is TGTGCCAGCAGTGAATATGGCGCGGGTGATGAAAAACTGTTTTTT. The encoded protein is CASSEYGAGDEKLFF. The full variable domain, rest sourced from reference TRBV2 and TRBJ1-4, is EPEVTQTPSHQVTQMGQEVILRCVPISNHLYFYWYRQILGQKVEFLVSFYNNEISEKSEIFDDQFSVERPDGSNFTLKIRSTKLEDSAMYFCASSEYGAGDEKLFFGSGTQLSVL.

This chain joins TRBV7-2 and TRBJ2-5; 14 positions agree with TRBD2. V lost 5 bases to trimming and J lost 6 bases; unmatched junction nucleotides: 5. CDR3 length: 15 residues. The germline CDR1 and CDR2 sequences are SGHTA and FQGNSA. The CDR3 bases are TGTGCCAGCAGCAGGACTAGCGGGAGGCGACAGACCCAGTACTTC. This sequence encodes CASSRTSGRRQTQYF.

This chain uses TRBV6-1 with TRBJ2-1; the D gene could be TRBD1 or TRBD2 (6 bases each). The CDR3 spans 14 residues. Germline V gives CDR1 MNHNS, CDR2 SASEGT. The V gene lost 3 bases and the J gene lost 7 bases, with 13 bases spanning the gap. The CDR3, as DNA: TGTGCCAGCAGTGAGGGGGGCGCGGAGAATGAGCAGTTCTTC. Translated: CASSEGGAENEQFF.

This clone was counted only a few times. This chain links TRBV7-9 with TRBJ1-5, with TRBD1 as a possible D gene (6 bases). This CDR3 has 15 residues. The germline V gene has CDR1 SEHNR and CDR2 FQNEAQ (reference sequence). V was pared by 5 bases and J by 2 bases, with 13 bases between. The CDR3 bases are TGTGCCAGCAGCCCAGGGGTCAGGGGCAATCAGCCCCAGCATTTT. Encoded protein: CASSPGVRGNQPQHF.

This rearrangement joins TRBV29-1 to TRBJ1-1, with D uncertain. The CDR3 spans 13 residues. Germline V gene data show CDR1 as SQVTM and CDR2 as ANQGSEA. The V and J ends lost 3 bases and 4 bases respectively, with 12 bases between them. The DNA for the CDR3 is TGCAGCGTTGATACGGACGGATCCACTGAAGCTTTCTTT. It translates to CSVDTDGSTEAFF.

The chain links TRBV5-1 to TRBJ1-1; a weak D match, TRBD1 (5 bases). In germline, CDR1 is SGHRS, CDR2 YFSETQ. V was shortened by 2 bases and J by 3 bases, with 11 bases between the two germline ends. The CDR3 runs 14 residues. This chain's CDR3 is CASSFQGRDTEAFF. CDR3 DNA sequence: TGCGCCAGCAGCTTCCAGGGCCGGGACACTGAAGCTTTCTTT.

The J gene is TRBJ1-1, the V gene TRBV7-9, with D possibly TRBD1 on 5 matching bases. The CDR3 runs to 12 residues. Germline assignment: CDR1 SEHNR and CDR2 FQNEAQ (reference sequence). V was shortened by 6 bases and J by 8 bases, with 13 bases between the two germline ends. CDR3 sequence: CASRQDTTEAFF. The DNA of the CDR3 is TGTGCCAGCAGACAGGACACCACCGAAGCTTTCTTT.

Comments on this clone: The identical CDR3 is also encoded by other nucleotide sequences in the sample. CDR3: CASSPRQANTGELFF. DNA for the CDR3: TGTGCCAGCTCACCACGACAGGCGAACACCGGGGAGCTGTTTTTT. The chain is built from TRBV18 and TRBJ2-2, with D maybe TRBD1 (6 bases). This CDR3 has 15 amino acids. Germline values: CDR1 KGHSH, CDR2 LQKENI. Trimming removed 1 base at V and 0 bases at J, with 6 bases between.

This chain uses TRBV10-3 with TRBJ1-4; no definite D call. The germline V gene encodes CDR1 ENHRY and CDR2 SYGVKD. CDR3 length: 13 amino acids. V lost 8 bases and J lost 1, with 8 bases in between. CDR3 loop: CAIQDGTNEKLFF. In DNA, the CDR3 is TGTGCCATCCAAGACGGAACTAATGAAAAACTGTTTTTT.

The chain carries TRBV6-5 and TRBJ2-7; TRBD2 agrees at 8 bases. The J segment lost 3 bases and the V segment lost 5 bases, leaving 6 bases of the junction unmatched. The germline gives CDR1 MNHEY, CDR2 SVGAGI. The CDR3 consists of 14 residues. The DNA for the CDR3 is TGTGCCAGCAGTCAAGCCGGGACTAGCTACGAGCAGTACTTC. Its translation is CASSQAGTSYEQYF.

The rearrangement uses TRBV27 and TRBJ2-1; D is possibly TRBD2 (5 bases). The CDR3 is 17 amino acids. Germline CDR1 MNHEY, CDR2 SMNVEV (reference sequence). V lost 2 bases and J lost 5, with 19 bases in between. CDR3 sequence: CASSLLGRGRPNNEQFF. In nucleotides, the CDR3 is TGTGCCAGCAGTTTACTAGGCAGAGGGCGTCCCAACAATGAGCAGTTCTTC.

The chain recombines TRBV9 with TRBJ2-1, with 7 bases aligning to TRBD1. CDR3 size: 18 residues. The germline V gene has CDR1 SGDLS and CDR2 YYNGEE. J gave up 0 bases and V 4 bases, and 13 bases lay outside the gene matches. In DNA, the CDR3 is TGTGCCAGCAGCTCAGGGGGAACAGGGCTGAGCTCCTACAATGAGCAGTTCTTC. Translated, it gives CASSSGGTGLSSYNEQFF.

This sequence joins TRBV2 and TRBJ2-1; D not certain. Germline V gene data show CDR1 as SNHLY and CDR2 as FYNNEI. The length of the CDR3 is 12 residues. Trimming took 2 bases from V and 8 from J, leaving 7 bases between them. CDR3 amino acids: CASSERVDEQFF. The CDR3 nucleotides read TGTGCCAGCAGTGAACGCGTAGATGAGCAGTTCTTC.

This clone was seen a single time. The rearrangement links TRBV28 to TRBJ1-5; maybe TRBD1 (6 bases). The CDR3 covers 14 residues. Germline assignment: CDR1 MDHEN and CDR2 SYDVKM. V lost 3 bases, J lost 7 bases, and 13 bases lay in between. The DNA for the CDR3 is TGTGCCAGCAGTTTTTCAGGGGATTGGCAGCCCCAGCATTTT. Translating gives CASSFSGDWQPQHF.